Following are 14 T cell receptor beta chains from one sample sequenced in a study of regulatory T cells in long-lasting Graves disease. In building TCR beta libraries, iRepertoire HTBI primers were used together with Arm-PCR of CDR3 regions. TCRdb re-called the multiplex PCR reads through MiXCR, storing one row per CDR3 protein. This table holds over 650,000 distinct CDR3 sequences, 25% to 35% found once. The time point is: persistent/refractory GD, antithyroid drugs over 5 years with positive TRAb. RNA from PBMCs was the source of the TCR library. The sequencing used peripheral blood mononuclear cells (PBMCs), collected when the disease was refractory, from a patient treated with antithyroid drugs. All receptors come from a female donor with Graves disease.

This clonotype was picked up many times. The chain combines TRBV28 with TRBJ1-5; D not certain. CDR3 length: 12 residues. Germline CDR1 is MDHEN and CDR2 is SYDVKM. V was trimmed by 4 bases and J by 10 bases, leaving 11 bases between them. The CDR3 nucleotides read TGTGCCAGCAGTTCTGACATTTCCCCCCAGCATTTT. Translating it yields CASSSDISPQHF.

The rearrangement links TRBV12-3 or TRBV12-4 to TRBJ1-4; no definite D call. The CDR3 loop spans 15 amino acids. Deletions cut 6 bases from V and 0 bases from J, with 11 bases between. The DNA for the CDR3 is TGTGCCAGCAGACCCGGGGATGCAACTAATGAAAAACTGTTTTTT. This translates into CASRPGDATNEKLFF.

The chain carries TRBV30 and TRBJ1-5, with D perhaps TRBD1 (5 bases). CDR1 GTSNPN and CDR2 SVGIG come from the germline V gene (reference sequence). Trimming left V 4 bases short and J 3 bases short, with 13 bases between. CDR3 size: 14 residues. CDR3 region: CAWNPQGVNQPQHF. For the CDR3, the DNA is TGTGCCTGGAACCCCCAGGGAGTCAATCAGCCCCAGCATTTT.

This chain uses TRBV19 with TRBJ1-4; 7 bases fit TRBD1. The germline CDR1 and CDR2 sequences are LNHDA and SQIVND (reference sequence). This CDR3 spans 15 amino acids. The J segment lost 0 bases and the V segment lost 9 bases, leaving 7 bases of the junction unmatched. Here the CDR3 DNA reads TGTGCCAGCTCCTCACAGGGGACAACTAATGAAAAACTGTTTTTT. Its translation: CASSSQGTTNEKLFF.

This clonotype was counted a few times. This chain uses TRBV7-2 with TRBJ2-7; 10 nucleotides line up with TRBD2. This CDR3 has 14 residues. Trimming at V came to 4 bases and at J to 4 bases, leaving 4 bases not matched to a gene. Germline assignment: CDR1 SGHTA and CDR2 FQGNSA. CDR3 sequence reads: CASSSGTSVYEQYF. The CDR3 DNA reads TGTGCCAGCAGCTCCGGGACTAGCGTGTACGAGCAGTACTTC.

This clonotype was counted a few times. The chain joins TRBV20-1 to TRBJ1-4, with D unclear. V was cut by 6 bases and J by 8 bases, with 10 bases left in between. The CDR3 loop spans 11 amino acids. CDR1 is DFQATT, CDR2 SNEGSKA, per germline (reference sequence). DNA of the CDR3: TGCAGTGCCGAAATGGGAGAAAAACTGTTTTTT. Amino acids: CSAEMGEKLFF.

With respect to this clonotype: Given a far larger clone just one base away, this is likely a sequencing read error. The rearrangement joins TRBV12-3 or TRBV12-4 to TRBJ1-2, with a possible D match to TRBD1 (5 bases). The CDR3 covers 11 residues. The DNA of the CDR3 is TGTGCCAGCAGTCCAGGGAGAGGCTACGCCTTC. It codes for CASSPGRGYAF.

This clonotype was detected ten times or more. The chain links TRBV7-2 to TRBJ2-7, with TRBD2 identical over 11 bases. Trimming took 4 bases from V and 6 from J; bases not matched to a gene: 14. The CDR3 is made up of 17 amino acids. Germline V lookup: CDR1 SGHTA, CDR2 FQGNSA. CDR3 sequence (DNA): TGTGCCAGCAGCTCCCAACCTACTAGCGGGAGTGCAGGCGAGCAGTACTTC. It specifies CASSSQPTSGSAGEQYF.

This clonotype was observed a few times. V is TRBV27 and J is TRBJ2-1, with 7 bases identical to TRBD2. Germline V lookup: CDR1 MNHEY, CDR2 SMNVEV (reference sequence). J was trimmed by 0 bases and V by 2 bases; bases with no gene match: 1. The CDR3 spans 15 residues. The CDR3 DNA reads as TGTGCCAGCAGTTTAGAGCGGGGCTCCTACAATGAGCAGTTCTTC. This gives the protein CASSLERGSYNEQFF.

V gene TRBV20-1 combines with J gene TRBJ2-5; possible D gene TRBD1, 5 bases. The CDR3 is 12 residues long. V was pared by 3 bases and J by 3 bases, with 8 bases between. Per germline, CDR1 DFQATT and CDR2 SNEGSKA (reference sequence). The CDR3 bases are TGCAGTGCTAGGACAGTAGAAGAGACCCAGTACTTC. It is translated as CSARTVEETQYF.

This clonotype was picked up many times. The V gene is TRBV29-1, the J gene TRBJ1-4; TRBD1 matches 8 bases. Trimming took 4 bases from V and 8 from J; bases not matched to a gene: 3. The germline V gene encodes CDR1 SQVTM and CDR2 ANQGSEA. The CDR3 has 12 residues. The CDR3 nucleotides read TGCAGCGTTGGTGGGACAGGCGAAAAACTGTTTTTT. It translates to CSVGGTGEKLFF.

The rearrangement joins TRBV20-1 to TRBJ2-1, with D possibly TRBD1 on 5 matching bases. The V and J ends lost 0 bases and 6 bases respectively, with 15 bases between them. The germline V gene has CDR1 DFQATT and CDR2 SNEGSKA (reference sequence). This CDR3 region has 15 residues. The CDR3 region is CSARDQTDNLNEQFF. The CDR3, as DNA: TGCAGTGCTAGAGATCAAACGGACAACCTCAATGAGCAGTTCTTC.

This chain connects TRBV30 to TRBJ2-2; the D gene is possibly TRBD2 (5 bases). The CDR3 has 13 residues. V lost 3 bases, J lost 6 bases, and 11 bases lay in between. Germline assignment: CDR1 GTSNPN and CDR2 SVGIG (reference sequence). Written as DNA, the CDR3 is TGTGCCTGGAGCCCGGGGTTCCCCGGGGAGCTGTTTTTT. This encodes CAWSPGFPGELFF. The full variable domain, rest sourced from reference TRBV30 and TRBJ2-2, is SQTIHQWPATLVQPVGSPLSLECTVEGTSNPNLYWYRQAAGRGLQLLFYSVGIGQISSEVPQNLSASRPQDRQFILSSKKLLLSDSGFYLCAWSPGFPGELFFGEGSRLTVL.

The chain employs TRBV13 and TRBJ2-5; tentative D call: TRBD2 (5 bases). This CDR3 contains 14 residues. Germline-derived CDR1 and CDR2 are PRHDT and FYEKMQ (reference sequence). V lost 5 bases and J 0 bases, leaving 10 bases between the germline ends. CDR3 DNA: TGTGCCAGCAGCGCGGACGGGAACCAAGAGACCCAGTACTTC. It codes for CASSADGNQETQYF.